One TCR beta chain is described in this entry. The sample holds other DNA sequences that translate to the same CDR3. The sample is drawn from a study of blood T cell repertoires in COVID-19. In the study overall: Acute-phase and convalescent COVID-19 samples originated in the United States, Italy and Spain. PBMCs, B-cell-depleted T cells, or T cells provided the cDNA or gDNA that made up the material.

As processed by the authors: Amplification of reference gene primers was used by the study to estimate nucleated cell counts. Repertoires were generated with immunoSEQ multiplex PCR, while TCRdb's copy carries only in-frame clones and drops some. That table supplies the V and J calls and clone size; D and trimming were determined from the DNA. Of roughly 18,000 clones in the sample, under 95% are singletons; the top ten hold 4%. CDR3 length: 15 amino acids. CDR1 SGHTA and CDR2 FQGTGA come from the germline V gene. V lost 6 bases, J lost 5 bases, and 10 bases stayed unmatched. The chain has TRBV7-3 and TRBJ2-3, with TRBD1 identical over 8 bases. Source material: peripheral blood. This receptor was taken from a human donor in a cohort sampled during active COVID-19. The CDR3 region has the DNA TGTGCCAGCAGTCCACGACCCGACAGGGGAGATACGCAGTATTTT. Protein sequence: CASSPRPDRGDTQYF.